These 24 T cell receptor beta chains were sequenced from one sample in a study. MiXCR, applied by TCRdb to the 5' RACE reads, yields one record per CDR3 protein. The sample lists around 37,000 distinct CDR3 sequences, just under 30% occurring once. Sequences were obtained from memory CD4+ T cells sorted from a lymph node. Indicated subset: memory CD4+ T cells, CD4+CD45RO+CD25-. These receptors came from a female donor with breast cancer.

This clonotype was picked up a small number of times. The chain uses TRBV6-6 and TRBJ2-1; 11 positions match TRBD2. CDR3 length equals 16 residues. The germline V gene has CDR1 MNHNY and CDR2 SVGAGI (reference sequence). J gave up 5 bases and V 6 bases, and 9 bases lay outside the gene matches. CDR3 amino acids: CASSLAGGQRNNEQFF. The CDR3 bases are TGTGCCAGCAGCCTAGCGGGAGGCCAGAGGAACAATGAGCAGTTCTTC.

This clonotype has only a few counts. The chain combines TRBV5-1 with TRBJ1-6; TRBD1 matches at 7 bases. Germline CDR1 reads SGHRS; CDR2 reads YFSETQ. V dropped 4 bases and J dropped 7; count of bases not matched to a gene: 8. This CDR3 region has 15 residues. The DNA for the CDR3 is TGCGCCAGCAGCGGGACAGCAGAACCAAATTCACCCCTCCACTTT. As protein: CASSGTAEPNSPLHF.

The J gene is TRBJ2-7, the V gene TRBV28; D ambiguous. CDR3 length: 13 amino acids. Germline CDR1 is MDHEN and CDR2 is SYDVKM. The V end lost 8 bases, the J end lost 6 bases, and 17 bases lay between the germline ends. CDR3 protein: CASRGYLSAEQYF. The CDR3 region has the DNA TGTGCCAGCCGTGGCTATCTATCCGCCGAGCAGTACTTC.

This clonotype has a handful of counts. The CDR3 is CASSSADLGLAFYEQYF. In nucleotides, the CDR3 is TGCGCCAGCAGCAGTGCCGACCTGGGACTAGCGTTCTACGAGCAGTACTTC. The chain carries TRBV4-1 and TRBJ2-7, with TRBD2 matching over 10 bases. Germline assignment: CDR1 MGHRA and CDR2 YSYEKL. The V and J ends lost 5 bases and 3 bases, in that order; junction bases with no gene match: 13. This CDR3 spans 17 amino acids.

This clonotype was seen a few times. The V and J genes are TRBV21-1 and TRBJ2-7; the DNA was not used to check the table's D call, TRBD2. TRBV21-1 is labeled a pseudogene. The CDR3 length is 15 residues. CDR3 DNA sequence: TGTGCCAGGGGATTAGGGAAGCGGTTCTCCTACGAGCAGTACTTC. This translates into CARGLGKRFSYEQYF.

There are a few counts of this clonotype. This chain connects TRBV18 to TRBJ2-5; D is ambiguous. This CDR3 has 13 amino acids. The germline V gene encodes CDR1 KGHSH and CDR2 LQKENI. V was pared by 4 bases and J by 1 base, with 7 bases between. The CDR3 loop reads CASSQAAQETQYF. The CDR3 DNA sequence: TGTGCCAGCTCACAAGCAGCCCAAGAGACCCAGTACTTC.

The chain links TRBV4-2 to TRBJ2-4; tentative D call: TRBD2 (5 bases). Trimming removed 0 bases at V and 6 bases at J, with 6 bases between. The CDR3 contains 13 residues. Per the germline V gene, CDR1 is LGHNA and CDR2 is YNFKEQ. In DNA, the CDR3 is TGTGCCAGCAGCCAAGATGCGGGAAACATTCAGTACTTC. It encodes CASSQDAGNIQYF.

The chain couples TRBV12-3 or TRBV12-4 to TRBJ1-2; D remains ambiguous. The germline V and J ends were trimmed by 4 bases and 7 bases, with 13 bases remaining between them. There are 13 residues in the CDR3. The chain's CDR3 is CASSSSSTRGYTF. The CDR3 coding sequence is TGTGCCAGCAGTTCCTCAAGTACTCGTGGCTACACCTTC.

This clonotype has only a few counts. The CDR3 DNA sequence: TGTGCCACCAGTGATTTCCGTACGGAGAGTAGCTCCTACAATGAGCAGTTCTTC. This codes for CATSDFRTESSSYNEQFF. The rearrangement uses TRBV24-1 and TRBJ2-1; D gene ambiguous. Trimming took 1 base from V and 0 from J, leaving 15 bases between them. Germline V lookup: CDR1 KGHDR, CDR2 SFDVKD. This CDR3 spans 18 amino acids.

V usage is TRBV10-2 and J usage is TRBJ1-6; D is perhaps TRBD1 (6 bases). CDR1 and CDR2 from the germline V gene are WSHSY and SAAADI. The CDR3 covers 14 residues. V gave up 10 bases and J gave up 7 bases, with 17 bases separating them. The CDR3 nucleotides are TGCGCCACCCTCGAGAAAACAGGGAATTCACCCCTCCACTTT. Translated, it gives CATLEKTGNSPLHF.

This sequence joins TRBV7-8 and TRBJ1-4, with D hard to call. Trimming left V 5 bases short and J 8 bases short, with 15 bases between. The CDR3 length is 14 residues. Per germline, CDR1 SGHVS and CDR2 FQNEAQ. The CDR3 reads CASSPGAVREKLFF. DNA of the CDR3: TGTGCCAGCAGCCCCGGAGCCGTACGGGAAAAACTGTTTTTT.

This clonotype was observed once. The chain carries TRBV24-1 and TRBJ1-1; the D gene is possibly TRBD1 (5 bases). Germline V gene data show CDR1 as KGHDR and CDR2 as SFDVKD. This CDR3 is built from 12 residues. Between the trimmed V and J ends, which lost 11 bases and 5 bases, there was a span of 14 bases. The CDR3 spells CANGRGGTEAFF. Written as DNA, the CDR3 is TGTGCCAACGGTAGGGGTGGAACTGAAGCTTTCTTT.

This clonotype turned up a few times. The chain couples TRBV5-6 to TRBJ1-5; 7 positions match TRBD1. V shed 4 bases, J shed 3 bases, and the junction held 4 bases outside the gene matches. Germline loops: CDR1 SGHDT, CDR2 YYEEEE. The CDR3 is 14 residues long. The DNA of the CDR3 is TGTGCCAGCAGCAAAGACAGGGTCAATCAGCCCCAGCATTTT. Amino acids: CASSKDRVNQPQHF.

With regard to this clonotype: The junction shows a germline mismatch at one end, possibly a read error. The chain combines TRBV28 with TRBJ1-3; unclear D gene. Germline-derived CDR1 and CDR2 are MDHEN and SYDVKM. The CDR3 is 15 residues long. The chain's CDR3 is CASSLREISGDTIYF. The CDR3 DNA reads as TGTGCCAGCAGTTTGAGGGAAATCTCTGGAGACACCATATATTTT.

The rearrangement links TRBV28 to TRBJ2-1, with TRBD2 matching over 9 bases. After removal of 2 bases from V and 4 bases from J, the junction contained 6 bases not matched to a gene. CDR1 and CDR2 from the germline V gene are MDHEN and SYDVKM. This CDR3 comprises 16 residues. The CDR3 region is CASSLIKLAGYNEQFF. The CDR3 DNA follows: TGTGCCAGCAGTTTAATAAAACTAGCGGGTTACAATGAGCAGTTCTTC.

The table lists this clonotype with a few counts. This sequence joins TRBV4-1 and TRBJ2-5, with D tentatively TRBD1 or TRBD2 (5 bases each). Between the trimmed V and J ends, which lost 5 bases and 1 base, there was a span of 14 bases. Per the germline V gene, CDR1 is MGHRA and CDR2 is YSYEKL. CDR3 length: 15 residues. The CDR3 is CASSARWDRQETQYF. CDR3 in DNA: TGCGCCAGCAGCGCAAGATGGGACCGCCAAGAGACCCAGTACTTC.

The chain recombines TRBV9 with TRBJ2-3; D is unresolved. CDR3 size: 14 residues. V gave up 0 bases and J gave up 3 bases, with 8 bases separating them. The germline gives CDR1 SGDLS, CDR2 YYNGEE. The CDR3 loop reads CASSVEVPTDTQYF. The CDR3 bases are TGTGCCAGCAGCGTAGAGGTACCGACAGATACGCAGTATTTT. The full variable domain, in which reference TRBV9 and TRBJ2-3 provide the parts outside the CDR3, is DSGVTQTPKHLITATGQRVTLRCSPRSGDLSVYWYQQSLDQGLQFLIQYYNGEERAKGNILERFSAQQFPDLHSELNLSSLELGDSALYFCASSVEVPTDTQYFGPGTRLTVL.

CDR3 DNA sequence: TGCGCCAGCAGCTTGGCAGCAGGAAGCAATCAGCCCCAGCATTTT. It is translated as CASSLAAGSNQPQHF. This chain links TRBV5-1 with TRBJ1-5, with no clear D. The CDR3 totals 15 residues. The germline gives CDR1 SGHRS, CDR2 YFSETQ. V was trimmed by 0 bases and J by 1 base, leaving 8 bases between them. Variable domain in full (rest from reference TRBV5-1 and TRBJ1-5): KAGVTQTPRYLIKTRGQQVTLSCSPISGHRSVSWYQQTPGQGLQFLFEYFSETQRNKGNFPGRFSGRQFSNSRSEMNVSTLELGDSALYLCASSLAAGSNQPQHFGDGTRLSIL.

This clonotype has ten or more counts. The chain employs TRBV7-2 and TRBJ1-5; D is ambiguous. CDR1 is SGHTA and CDR2 is FQGNSA in the germline V gene. CDR3 size: 14 residues. V lost 5 bases and J 5 bases, leaving 13 bases between the germline ends. CDR3 in DNA: TGTGCCAGCAGCCTCAATAGGGTCGATCAGCCCCAGCATTTT. Its translation is CASSLNRVDQPQHF.

This clonotype showed up just a few times. The J gene is TRBJ2-5, the V gene TRBV12-3 or TRBV12-4; a possible D gene is TRBD2 (5 bases). The CDR3 sequence is 16 residues long. The V end lost 2 bases, the J end lost 2 bases, and 15 bases lay between the germline ends. This chain's CDR3 is CASSLNFGGRQETQYF. DNA for the CDR3: TGTGCCAGCAGTTTAAACTTCGGAGGAAGGCAAGAGACCCAGTACTTC.

V gene TRBV5-1 combines with J gene TRBJ2-3; D gene ambiguous. V dropped 0 bases and J dropped 2 bases, with 7 bases sitting between them. This CDR3 has 14 amino acids. Germline V lookup: CDR1 SGHRS, CDR2 YFSETQ. CDR3 sequence: CASSLAAPTDTQYF. CDR3 sequence (DNA): TGCGCCAGCAGCTTGGCGGCCCCCACAGATACGCAGTATTTT.

The rearrangement links TRBV3-1 to TRBJ2-7; 7 bases fit TRBD1. In germline, CDR1 is LGHDT, CDR2 YNNKEL (reference sequence). The CDR3 runs 14 residues. The V gene end was trimmed by 1 base and the J gene end by 5 bases; junction bases not matched to a gene: 5. The CDR3 reads CASSQGQGSDEQYF. The CDR3 bases are TGTGCCAGCAGCCAAGGACAGGGTAGCGACGAGCAGTACTTC.

The chain employs TRBV4-1 and TRBJ1-2, with D perhaps matching TRBD1 (6 bases). V was cut by 1 base and J by 5 bases, with 17 bases left in between. This CDR3 comprises 16 residues. Germline V gene data show CDR1 as MGHRA and CDR2 as YSYEKL. The CDR3 DNA reads TGCGCCAGCAGCCAAGTAAAAGGACAGATTCTATATGGCTACACCTTC. Protein product: CASSQVKGQILYGYTF.

This chain uses TRBV5-1 with TRBJ2-5; D not resolved. V lost 7 bases and J 0 bases, leaving 7 bases between the germline ends. Germline CDR1 SGHRS, CDR2 YFSETQ. The CDR3 sequence is 12 residues long. The CDR3 sequence: CASGRNQETQYF. CDR3 DNA sequence: TGCGCCAGCGGACGTAACCAAGAGACCCAGTACTTC.